The sample holds many counts of the clone carrying this T cell receptor (beta chain). Its matching antigen is unknown. CDR3 length: 14 amino acids. Germline-derived CDR1 and CDR2 are SGHTA and FQGNSA. Trimming removed 1 base from V and 10 bases from J; junction bases left unmatched: 7. Amplification of TCR beta CDR3 regions used RNA as the template. The primer set for the first-round RT-PCR of the TCR CDR3 was HTBI. TCRdb fed the multiplex PCR reads into MiXCR, producing one record per CDR3 protein. Counted here are hundreds of thousands of distinct CDR3 sequences, about 15% occurring once; the ten biggest clones make up 4% to 5.5%. This record belongs to a study of T cells in Graves' hyperthyroidism and ophthalmopathy. Study at large: At initial diagnosis, before any treatment had begun, peripheral blood was obtained. Study results and caveats: Blood shared most expanded thyroid clonotypes above 0.001.

Cells are PBMCs isolated from around 9.4 ml of fresh blood. The origin of this receptor is a woman aged 40 to 50 with Graves' ophthalmopathy. The rearrangement uses TRBV7-2 and TRBJ1-1; TRBD1 agrees at 9 bases. The sequenced sample consisted of blood. The CDR3 sequence: CASSLVGTGFGAFF. CDR3 in DNA: TGTGCCAGCAGCTTAGTCGGGACAGGGTTCGGAGCTTTCTTT. Looking up the rest from reference TRBV7-2 and TRBJ1-1 gives the full variable domain: GAGVSQSPSNKVTEKGKDVELRCDPISGHTALYWYRQSLGQGLEFLIYFQGNSAPDKSGLPSDRFSAERTGGSVSTLTIQRTQQEDSAVYLCASSLVGTGFGAFFGQGTRLTVV.